The clone carrying this T cell receptor (beta chain) has only a few counts. Antigen: not known. The donors were part of the approximately 130-subject validation cohort, which stood apart from the roughly 670-subject first cohort. Profiled with immunoSEQ multiplex PCR; TCRdb holds only in-frame clones, not every one. The repertoire has around 99,000 clones, about 90% of them found once; the top ten carry around 2.1%. The data derive from a study of cytomegalovirus exposure and HLA in healthy donors. Study-wide context: The same platform used for the approximately 670 first-cohort repertoires was also used for the 90 to 150 validation repertoires, as a later analysis reported.

CDR1 is SGHNT, CDR2 YYREEE, per germline (reference sequence). V lost 4 bases to trimming and J lost 4 bases; unmatched junction nucleotides: 5. This CDR3 region has 14 residues. Findings and limits, study-wide: Three chains linked to CMV were shown in vitro to be specific for CMV antigens. The study put roughly 160 TCR beta chains on its list as cytomegalovirus-associated.

The V gene is TRBV5-4, the J gene TRBJ1-3; 7 nucleotides align to TRBD1. The sample comprised PBMCs. The TCR was taken from a woman in her late teens or twenties in good health and CMV-seronegative. The CDR3 loop is CASSQRQGGNTIYF. The CDR3 DNA reads as TGTGCCAGCAGCCAACGACAGGGAGGAAACACCATATATTTT.